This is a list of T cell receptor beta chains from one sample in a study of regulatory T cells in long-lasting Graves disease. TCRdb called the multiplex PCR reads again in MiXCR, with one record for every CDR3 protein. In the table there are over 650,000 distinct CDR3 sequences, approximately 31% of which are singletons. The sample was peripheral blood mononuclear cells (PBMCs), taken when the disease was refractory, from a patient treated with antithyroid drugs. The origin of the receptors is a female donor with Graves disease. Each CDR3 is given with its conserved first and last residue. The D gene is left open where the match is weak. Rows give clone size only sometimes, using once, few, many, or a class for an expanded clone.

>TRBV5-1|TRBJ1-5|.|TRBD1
CASSLRVLDDRGQSNQPQHF
TGCGCCAGCAGCCTGAGGGTGCTGGACGACAGGGGGCAAAGCAATCAGCCCCAGCATTTT
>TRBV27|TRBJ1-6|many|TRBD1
CASSRNGQGLSVFPLHF
TGTGCCAGCAGTCGAAACGGACAGGGGCTTAGTGTTTTCCCCCTCCACTTT
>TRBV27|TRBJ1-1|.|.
CASSSGRAGTEAFF
TGTGCCAGCAGTTCCGGCAGGGCAGGCACTGAAGCTTTCTTT
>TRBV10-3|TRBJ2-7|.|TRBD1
CAISGRDSNYEQYF
TGTGCCATCAGTGGTAGGGACAGCAACTACGAGCAGTACTTC
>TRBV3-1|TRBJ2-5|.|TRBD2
CASSQDVAGVGETQYF
TGTGCCAGCAGCCAAGATGTAGCGGGAGTCGGAGAGACCCAGTACTTC
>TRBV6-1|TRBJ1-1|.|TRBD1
CASSERGPDRANTEAFF
TGTGCCAGCAGTGAAAGGGGGCCGGACAGGGCGAACACTGAAGCTTTCTTT
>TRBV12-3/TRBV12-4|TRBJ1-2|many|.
CASSTFEGSYGYTF
TGTGCCAGCAGTACCTTCGAGGGAAGTTATGGCTACACCTTC
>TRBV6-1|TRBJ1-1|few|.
CASSDLMDSSTAFF
TGTGCCAGCAGTGATCTCATGGACAGCTCCACAGCTTTCTTT
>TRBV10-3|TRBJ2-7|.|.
CAIQDETNSYEQYF
TGTGCCATTCAAGACGAGACAAACTCCTACGAGCAGTACTTC
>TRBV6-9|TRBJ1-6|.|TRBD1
CASSYGDRGNSPLHF
TGTGCCAGCAGTTACGGAGACAGGGGCAATTCACCCCTCCACTTT